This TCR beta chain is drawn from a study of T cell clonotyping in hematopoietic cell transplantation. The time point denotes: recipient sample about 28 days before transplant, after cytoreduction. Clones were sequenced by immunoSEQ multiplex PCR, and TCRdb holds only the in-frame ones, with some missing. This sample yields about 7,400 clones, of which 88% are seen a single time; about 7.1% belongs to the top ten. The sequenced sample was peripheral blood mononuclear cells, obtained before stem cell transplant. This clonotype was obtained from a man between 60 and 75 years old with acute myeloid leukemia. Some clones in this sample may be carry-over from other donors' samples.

This CDR3 reads CASTRAGPLYNEQFF. CDR3 nucleotide sequence: TGTGCCAGCACTCGAGCGGGACCTCTCTACAATGAGCAGTTCTTC. This chain links TRBV6-5 with TRBJ2-1, with TRBD2 matching over 7 bases. The V segment lost 7 bases and the J segment 3 bases; nucleotides outside the gene matches: 9. The CDR3 is made up of 15 amino acids. From germline, CDR1 is MNHEY and CDR2 SVGAGI.